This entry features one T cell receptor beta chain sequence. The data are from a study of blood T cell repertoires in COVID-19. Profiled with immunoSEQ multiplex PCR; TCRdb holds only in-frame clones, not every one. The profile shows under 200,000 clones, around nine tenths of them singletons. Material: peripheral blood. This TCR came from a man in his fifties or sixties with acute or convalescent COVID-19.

CDR3 loop: CASSQELPDRASGGYTF. As DNA, the CDR3 is TGCGCCAGCAGCCAAGAACTTCCCGACAGGGCCTCGGGAGGCTACACCTTC. The chain has TRBV4-1 and TRBJ1-2, with 7 bases fitting TRBD1. This CDR3 has 17 residues. Germline V gives CDR1 MGHRA, CDR2 YSYEKL. Trimming cost V 0 bases and J 8 bases; bases outside gene matches: 15.